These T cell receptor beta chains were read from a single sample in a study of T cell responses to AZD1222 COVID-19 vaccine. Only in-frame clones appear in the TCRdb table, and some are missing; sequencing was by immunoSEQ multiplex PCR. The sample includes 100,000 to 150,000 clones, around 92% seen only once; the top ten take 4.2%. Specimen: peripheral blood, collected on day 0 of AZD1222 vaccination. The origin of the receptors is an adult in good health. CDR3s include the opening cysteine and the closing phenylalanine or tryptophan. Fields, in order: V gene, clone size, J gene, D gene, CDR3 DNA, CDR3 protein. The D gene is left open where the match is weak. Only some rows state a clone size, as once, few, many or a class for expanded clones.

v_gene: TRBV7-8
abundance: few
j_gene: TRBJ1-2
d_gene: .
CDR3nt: TGTGCCAGCAGCTTCGGGCCTCGGGGCTACACCTTC
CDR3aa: CASSFGPRGYTF

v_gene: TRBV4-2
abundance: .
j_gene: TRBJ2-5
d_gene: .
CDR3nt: TGTGCCAGCAGCCAAGATTTCGGGCTAGAAGAGACCCAGTACTTC
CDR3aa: CASSQDFGLEETQYF

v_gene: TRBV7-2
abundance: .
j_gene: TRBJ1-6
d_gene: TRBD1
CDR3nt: TGTGCCAGCAGCTCGGGGACAGGCCCACCCCTCCACTTT
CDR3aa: CASSSGTGPPLHF

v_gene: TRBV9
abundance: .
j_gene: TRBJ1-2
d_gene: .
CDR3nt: TGTGCCAGCAGCGTGGGTGGGGGCTATGGCTACACCTTC
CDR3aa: CASSVGGGYGYTF

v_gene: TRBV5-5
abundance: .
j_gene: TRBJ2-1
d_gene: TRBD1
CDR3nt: TGTGCCAGCAGCTTGGCCGTAGGGACAGTATACAATGAGCAGTTCTTC
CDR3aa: CASSLAVGTVYNEQFF

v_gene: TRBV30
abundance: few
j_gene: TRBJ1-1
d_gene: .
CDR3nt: TGTGCCGGCGTAACCCGGAGAGGAGCTTTCTTT
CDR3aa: CAGVTRRGAFF

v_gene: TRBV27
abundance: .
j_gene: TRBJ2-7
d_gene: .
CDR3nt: TGTGCCAGCAGTTTAGAGGGCTCGGTTATCAACGAGCAGTACTTC
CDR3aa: CASSLEGSVINEQYF

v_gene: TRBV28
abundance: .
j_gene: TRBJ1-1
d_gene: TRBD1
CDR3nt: TGTGCCAGCAGGCCGAACAAACGGGACAGGGGCCTCGGCGCTGAAGCTTTCTTT
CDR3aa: CASRPNKRDRGLGAEAFF

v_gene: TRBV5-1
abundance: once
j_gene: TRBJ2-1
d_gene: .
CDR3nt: TGCGCCAGCAGCACGGGTTTCCAGGACAGCCAGCAGTTCTTC
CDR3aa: CASSTGFQDSQQFF

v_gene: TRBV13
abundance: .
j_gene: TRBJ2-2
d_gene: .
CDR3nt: TGTGCCAGCAGCTTAGTTATGACGACGAACACCGGGGAGCTGTTTTTT
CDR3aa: CASSLVMTTNTGELFF

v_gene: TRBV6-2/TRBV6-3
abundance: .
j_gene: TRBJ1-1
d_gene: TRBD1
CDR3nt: TGTGCCAGCAGTACCGCCCAGCAGGGGGGCACTGAAGCTTTCTTT
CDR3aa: CASSTAQQGGTEAFF

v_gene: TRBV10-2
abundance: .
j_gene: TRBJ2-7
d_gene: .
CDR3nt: TGCGCCAGCAGGCTACAAGACGAGCAGTACTTC
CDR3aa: CASRLQDEQYF

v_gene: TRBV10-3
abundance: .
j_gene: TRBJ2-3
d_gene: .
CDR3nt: TGTGCCATCATGGAGGGGACTACAGATACGCAGTATTTT
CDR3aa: CAIMEGTTDTQYF

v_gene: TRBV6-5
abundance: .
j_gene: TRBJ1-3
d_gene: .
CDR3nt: TGTGCCAGCAGTTACTCATCGACTGGAAACACCATATATTTT
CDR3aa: CASSYSSTGNTIYF

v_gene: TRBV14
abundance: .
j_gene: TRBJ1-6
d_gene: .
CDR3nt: TGTGCCAGCAGGAGTTGGGGCCCGGCCAATTCACCCCTCCACTTT
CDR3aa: CASRSWGPANSPLHF

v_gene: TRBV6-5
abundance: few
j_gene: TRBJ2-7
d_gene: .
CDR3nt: TGTGCCAGCAAGCGCGGTCAGAGCTACGAGCAGTACTTC
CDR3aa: CASKRGQSYEQYF

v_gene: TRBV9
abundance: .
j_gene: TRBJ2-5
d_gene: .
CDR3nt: TGTGCCAGCAGCGTAACAGGGAGGGAGACCCAGTACTTC
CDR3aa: CASSVTGRETQYF

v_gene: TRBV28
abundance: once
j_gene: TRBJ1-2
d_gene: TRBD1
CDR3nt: TGTGCCAGCAGTACGACAGGGGACCCCTATGGCTACACCTTC
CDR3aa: CASSTTGDPYGYTF

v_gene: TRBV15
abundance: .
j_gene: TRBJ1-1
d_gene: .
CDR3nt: TGTGCCACCAGCAGAGGGGACGAAGTGAACACTGAAGCTTTCTTT
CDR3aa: CATSRGDEVNTEAFF

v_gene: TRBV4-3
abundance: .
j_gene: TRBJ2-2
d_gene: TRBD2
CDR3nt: TGCGCCAGCAGGGGCGGGGGGATCACCGGGTTTGGAGGGGAGCTGTTTTTT
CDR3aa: CASRGGGITGFGGELFF

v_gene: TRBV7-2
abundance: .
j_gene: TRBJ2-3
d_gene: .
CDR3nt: TGTGCCAGCAGCTTAGCGTTTGGAGATACGCAGTATTTT
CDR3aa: CASSLAFGDTQYF

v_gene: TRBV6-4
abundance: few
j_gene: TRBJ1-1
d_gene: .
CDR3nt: TGTGCCGCCAGCTCAGAGGGATCCTTATCTGAAGCTTTCTTT
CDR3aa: CAASSEGSLSEAFF

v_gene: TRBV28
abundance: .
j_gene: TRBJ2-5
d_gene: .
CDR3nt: TGTGCCAGCAGCCACCGGACAGTCCAAGAGACCCAGTACTTC
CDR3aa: CASSHRTVQETQYF

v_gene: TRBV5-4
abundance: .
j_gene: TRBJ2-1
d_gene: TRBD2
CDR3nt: TGTGCCAGCAGCTTCCCGGGGGGGCTATACAATGAGCAGTTCTTC
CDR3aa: CASSFPGGLYNEQFF

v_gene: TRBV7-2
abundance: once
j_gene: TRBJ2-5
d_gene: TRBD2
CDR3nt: TGTGCCAGCAGCGTAGCGGGGGGGCCTCAAGAGACCCAGTACTTC
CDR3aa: CASSVAGGPQETQYF

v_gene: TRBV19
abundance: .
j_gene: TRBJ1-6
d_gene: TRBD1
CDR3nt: TGTGCCAGTAGGACAGGGAATAGTGATTCACCCCTCCACTTT
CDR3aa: CASRTGNSDSPLHF

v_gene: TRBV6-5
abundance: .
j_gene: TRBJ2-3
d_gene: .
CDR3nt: TGTGCCAGCAGTTACGGCAGGGGAGACACAGATACGCAGTATTTT
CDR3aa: CASSYGRGDTDTQYF

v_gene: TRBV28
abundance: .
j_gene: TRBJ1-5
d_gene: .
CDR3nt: TGTGCCAGTTTACAGGGCAACAATCAGCCCCAGCATTTT
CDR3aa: CASLQGNNQPQHF

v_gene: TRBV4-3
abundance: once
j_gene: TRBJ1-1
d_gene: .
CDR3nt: TGCGCCAGCAGCCAAGATTACTCAGGATTTAAGGCTTTCTTT
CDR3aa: CASSQDYSGFKAFF

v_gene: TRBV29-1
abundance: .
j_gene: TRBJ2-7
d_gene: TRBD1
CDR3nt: TGCAGCGTTGAAGGCGACAGGGGGTCCGAGCAGTACTTC
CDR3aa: CSVEGDRGSEQYF

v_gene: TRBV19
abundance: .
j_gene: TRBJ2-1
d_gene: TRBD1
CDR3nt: TGTGCCAGTAGTTCCCTGACAGGGGGCTCCTACAATGAGCAGTTCTTC
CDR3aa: CASSSLTGGSYNEQFF

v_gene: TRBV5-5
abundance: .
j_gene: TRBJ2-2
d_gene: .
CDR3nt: TGTGCCAGCAGCTTGGCGGCTGTCCGGGACACCGGGGAGCTGTTTTTT
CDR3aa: CASSLAAVRDTGELFF

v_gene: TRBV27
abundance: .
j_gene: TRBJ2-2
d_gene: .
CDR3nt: TGTGCCAGCCTCAATTGGGGGGCCAACACCGGGGAGCTGTTTTTT
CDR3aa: CASLNWGANTGELFF

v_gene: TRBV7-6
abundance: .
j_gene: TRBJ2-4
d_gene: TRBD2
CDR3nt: TGTGCCAGCAGCCCAGGGACTAGCACGCAAAACATTCAGTACTTC
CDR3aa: CASSPGTSTQNIQYF

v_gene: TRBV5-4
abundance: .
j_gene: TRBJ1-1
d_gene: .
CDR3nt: TGTGCCAGCAGCTTGATGGGGACACTCCACACCATGAACACTGAAGCTTTCTTT
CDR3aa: CASSLMGTLHTMNTEAFF

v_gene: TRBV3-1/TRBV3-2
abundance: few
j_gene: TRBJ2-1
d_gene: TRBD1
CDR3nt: TGTGCCAGCAGCCGAGAGAGCGAGGGGGCGAGCTACAATGAGCAGTTCTTC
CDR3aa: CASSRESEGASYNEQFF

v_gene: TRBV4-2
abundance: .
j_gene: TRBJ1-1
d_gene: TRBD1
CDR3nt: TGTGCCAGCAGCCAAGAGAAGGCAGGGGGTTGGACTGAAGCTTTCTTT
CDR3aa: CASSQEKAGGWTEAFF

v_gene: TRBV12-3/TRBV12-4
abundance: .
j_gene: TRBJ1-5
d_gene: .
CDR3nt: TGTGCCAGCAGTTTGACAGCTAATCAGCCCCAGCATTTT
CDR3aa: CASSLTANQPQHF

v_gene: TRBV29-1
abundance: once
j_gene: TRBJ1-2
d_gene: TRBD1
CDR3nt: TGCAGCGTTGAAGATCCGGGACAGCCGAACTATGGCTACACCTTC
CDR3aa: CSVEDPGQPNYGYTF